This T cell receptor beta chain is drawn from a study of lung T cells in sarcoidosis with Löfgren's syndrome. In regard to this clonotype: Its antigen remains unknown. The junction departs from the called germline gene at one end, perhaps through a read error.

Study outcomes and limitations: In alpha-beta pairs, TRAV12-1 favored TRBV2, and their CDR3s were homologous. The most expanded V genes in Löfgren's patients were reportedly TRAV12-1 and TRBV2. Multiple Löfgren's syndrome patients reportedly shared TRAV12-1 and TRBV2 CDR3 motifs.

Per the germline V gene, CDR1 is SGHVS and CDR2 is FNYEAQ. The CDR3 is 15 residues long. TCRdb itself ran the reads through MiXCR, one entry per CDR3 protein. This sample has around 9,300 distinct CDR3 sequences, with under 25% found just once. The rearrangement uses TRBV7-6 and TRBJ1-5; 8 bases are shared with TRBD1. This TCR was sampled from a human donor with sarcoidosis (Löfgren's syndrome or another form), or a control subject (not recorded which). Sample: CD4+ T cells from bronchoalveolar lavage fluid. The CDR3 is CAGSKNRGSNQSQHF. The CDR3 nucleotides read TGTGCCGGCAGCAAAAACAGGGGGAGCAATCAGTCCCAGCATTTT. The full variable domain, completed using reference TRBV7-6 and TRBJ1-5, is GAGVSQSPRYKVTKRGQDVALRCDPISGHVSLYWYRQALGQGPEFLTYFNYEAQQDKSGLPNDRFSAERPEGSISTLTIQRTEQRDSAMYRCAGSKNRGSNQSQHFGDGTRLSIL.